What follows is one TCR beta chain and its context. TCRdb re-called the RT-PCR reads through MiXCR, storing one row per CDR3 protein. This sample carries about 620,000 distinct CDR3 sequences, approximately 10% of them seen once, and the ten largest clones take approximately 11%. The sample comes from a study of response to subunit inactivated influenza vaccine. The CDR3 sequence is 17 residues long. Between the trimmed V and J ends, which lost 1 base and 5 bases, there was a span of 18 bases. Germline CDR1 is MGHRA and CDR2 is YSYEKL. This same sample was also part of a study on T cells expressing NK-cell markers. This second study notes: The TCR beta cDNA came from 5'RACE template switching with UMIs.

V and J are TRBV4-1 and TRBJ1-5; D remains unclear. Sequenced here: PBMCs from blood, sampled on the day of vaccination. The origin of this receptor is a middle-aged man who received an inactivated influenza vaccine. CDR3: CASSQGFLRSFDQPQHF. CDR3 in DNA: TGCGCCAGCAGCCAAGGATTTCTCAGATCGTTCGATCAGCCCCAGCATTTT.